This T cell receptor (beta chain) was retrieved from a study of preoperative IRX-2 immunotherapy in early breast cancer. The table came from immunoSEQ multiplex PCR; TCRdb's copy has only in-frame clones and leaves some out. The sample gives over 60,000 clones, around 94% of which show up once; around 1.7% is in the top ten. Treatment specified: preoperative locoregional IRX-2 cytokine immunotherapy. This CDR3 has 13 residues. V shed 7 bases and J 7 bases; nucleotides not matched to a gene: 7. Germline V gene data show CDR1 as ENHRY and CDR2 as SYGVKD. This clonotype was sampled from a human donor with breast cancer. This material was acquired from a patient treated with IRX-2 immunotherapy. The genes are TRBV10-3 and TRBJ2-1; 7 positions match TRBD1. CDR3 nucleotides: TGTGCCATCACTCCCACCAGGGGGAATGAGCAGTTCTTC. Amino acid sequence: CAITPTRGNEQFF.